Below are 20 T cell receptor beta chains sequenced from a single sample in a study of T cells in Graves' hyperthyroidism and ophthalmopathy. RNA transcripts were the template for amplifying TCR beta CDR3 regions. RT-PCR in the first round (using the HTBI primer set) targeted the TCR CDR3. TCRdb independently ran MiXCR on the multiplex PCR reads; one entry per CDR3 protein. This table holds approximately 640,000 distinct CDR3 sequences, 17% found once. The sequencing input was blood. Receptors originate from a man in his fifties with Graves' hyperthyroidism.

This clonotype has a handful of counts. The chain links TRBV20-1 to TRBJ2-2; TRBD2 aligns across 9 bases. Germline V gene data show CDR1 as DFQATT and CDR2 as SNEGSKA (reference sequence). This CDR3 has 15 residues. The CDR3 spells CNAPQGTSPTGELFF. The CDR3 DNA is TGCAATGCGCCCCAGGGGACTAGCCCCACCGGGGAGCTGTTTTTT.

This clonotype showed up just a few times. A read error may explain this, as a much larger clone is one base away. The CDR3 sequence is CAGTLNPVTGELFF. In DNA form, the CDR3 reads TGTGCCGGCACCCTCAACCCAGTCACCGGGGAGCTGTTTTTT. The chain carries TRBV12-3 or TRBV12-4 and TRBJ2-2; no clear D. This CDR3 has 14 amino acids. V shed 11 bases and J shed 4 bases, with 17 bases lying between them.

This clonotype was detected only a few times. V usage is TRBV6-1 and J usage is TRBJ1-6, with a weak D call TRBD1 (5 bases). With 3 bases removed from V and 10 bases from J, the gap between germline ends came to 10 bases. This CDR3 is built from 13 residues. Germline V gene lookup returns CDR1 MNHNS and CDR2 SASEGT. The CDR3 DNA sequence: TGTGCCAGCAGTGACCAGGGTTACTCACCCCTCCACTTT. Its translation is CASSDQGYSPLHF.

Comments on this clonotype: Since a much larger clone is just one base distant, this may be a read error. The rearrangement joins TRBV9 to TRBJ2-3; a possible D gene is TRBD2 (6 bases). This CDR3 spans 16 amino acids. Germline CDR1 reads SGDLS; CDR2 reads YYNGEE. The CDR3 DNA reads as TGTGCCAGCAGCGTAGGCCGGAGTACTAGCACAGATGCGCAGTATTTT. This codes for CASSVGRSTSTDAQYF.

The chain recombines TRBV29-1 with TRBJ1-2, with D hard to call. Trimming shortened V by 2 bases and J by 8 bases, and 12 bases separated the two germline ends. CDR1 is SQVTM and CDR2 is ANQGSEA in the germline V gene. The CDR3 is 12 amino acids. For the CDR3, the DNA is TGCAGCGTTGAATCCTCCTCCGACGGCTACACCTTC. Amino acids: CSVESSSDGYTF.

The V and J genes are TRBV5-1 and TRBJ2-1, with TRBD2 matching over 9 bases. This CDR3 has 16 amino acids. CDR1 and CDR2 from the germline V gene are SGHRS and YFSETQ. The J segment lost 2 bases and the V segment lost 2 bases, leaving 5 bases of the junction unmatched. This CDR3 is CASSLLAGAPYNEQFF. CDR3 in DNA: TGCGCCAGCAGCTTATTAGCGGGAGCCCCCTACAATGAGCAGTTCTTC.

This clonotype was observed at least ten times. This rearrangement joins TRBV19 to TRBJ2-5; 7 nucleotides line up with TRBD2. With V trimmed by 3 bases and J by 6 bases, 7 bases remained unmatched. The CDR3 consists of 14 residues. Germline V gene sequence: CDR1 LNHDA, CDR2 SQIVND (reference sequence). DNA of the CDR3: TGTGCCAGTAGTATGGGGTGGGGGGGACAGACCCAGTACTTC. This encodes CASSMGWGGQTQYF.

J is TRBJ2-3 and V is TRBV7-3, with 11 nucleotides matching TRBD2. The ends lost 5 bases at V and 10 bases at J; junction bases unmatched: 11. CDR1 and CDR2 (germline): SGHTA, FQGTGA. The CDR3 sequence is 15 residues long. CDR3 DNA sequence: TGTGCCAGCAGCCAAAGTAGCGGGGGGGCGGATGCGCAGTATTTT. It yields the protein CASSQSSGGADAQYF.

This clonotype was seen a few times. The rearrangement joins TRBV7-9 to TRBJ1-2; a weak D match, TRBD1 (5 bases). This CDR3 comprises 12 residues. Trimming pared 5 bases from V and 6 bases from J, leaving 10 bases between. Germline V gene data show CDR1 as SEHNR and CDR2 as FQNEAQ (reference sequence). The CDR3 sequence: CASSTSGHGYTF. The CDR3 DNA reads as TGTGCCAGCAGCACTTCAGGGCATGGCTACACCTTC.

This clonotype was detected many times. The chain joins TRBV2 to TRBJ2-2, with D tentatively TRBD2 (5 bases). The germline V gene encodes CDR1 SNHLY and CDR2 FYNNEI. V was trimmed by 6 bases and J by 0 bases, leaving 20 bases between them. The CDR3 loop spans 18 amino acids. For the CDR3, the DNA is TGTGCCAGCAGGTATCGGGGTTGGTTCTCTTCGAACACCGGGGAGCTGTTTTTT. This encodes CASRYRGWFSSNTGELFF.

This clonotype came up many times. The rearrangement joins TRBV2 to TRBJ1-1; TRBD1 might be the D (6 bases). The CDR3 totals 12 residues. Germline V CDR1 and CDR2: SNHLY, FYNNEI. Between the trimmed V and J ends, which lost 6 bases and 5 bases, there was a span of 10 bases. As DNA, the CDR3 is TGTGCCAGCAGAGCGGACAGAACTGAAGCTTTCTTT. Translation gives CASRADRTEAFF.

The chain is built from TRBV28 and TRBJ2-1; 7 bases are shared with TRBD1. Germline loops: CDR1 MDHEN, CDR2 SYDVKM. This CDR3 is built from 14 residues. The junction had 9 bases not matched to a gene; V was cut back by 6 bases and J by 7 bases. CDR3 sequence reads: CASRGQDTRNEQFF. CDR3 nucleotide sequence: TGTGCCAGCAGAGGACAGGATACGCGGAATGAGCAGTTCTTC.

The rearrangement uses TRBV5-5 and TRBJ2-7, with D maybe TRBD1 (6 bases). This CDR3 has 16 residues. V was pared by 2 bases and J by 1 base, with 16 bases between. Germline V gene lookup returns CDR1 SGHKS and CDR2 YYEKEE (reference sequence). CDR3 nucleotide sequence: TGTGCCAGCAGCTTCGGACAGACCTTACTTTCCTACGAGCAGTACTTC. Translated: CASSFGQTLLSYEQYF.

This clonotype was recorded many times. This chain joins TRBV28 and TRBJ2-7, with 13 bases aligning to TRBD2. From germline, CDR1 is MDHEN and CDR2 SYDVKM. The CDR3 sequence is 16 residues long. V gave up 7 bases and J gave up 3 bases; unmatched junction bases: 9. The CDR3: CASNSRWTSGGYEQYF. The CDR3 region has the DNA TGTGCCAGCAATTCTCGGTGGACTAGCGGGGGCTACGAGCAGTACTTC.

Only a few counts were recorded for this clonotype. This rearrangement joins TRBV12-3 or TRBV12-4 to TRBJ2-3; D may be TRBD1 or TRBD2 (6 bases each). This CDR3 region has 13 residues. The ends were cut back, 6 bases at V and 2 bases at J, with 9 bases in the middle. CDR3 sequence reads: CASSGGPTDTQYF. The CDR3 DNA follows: TGTGCCAGCAGCGGGGGCCCCACAGATACGCAGTATTTT.

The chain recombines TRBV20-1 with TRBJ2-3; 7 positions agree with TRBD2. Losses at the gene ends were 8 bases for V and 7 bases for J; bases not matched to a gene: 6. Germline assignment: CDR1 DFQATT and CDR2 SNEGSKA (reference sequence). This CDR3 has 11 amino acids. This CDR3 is CSTGRDYTQYF. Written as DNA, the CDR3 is TGCAGTACGGGGAGGGATTATACGCAGTATTTT.

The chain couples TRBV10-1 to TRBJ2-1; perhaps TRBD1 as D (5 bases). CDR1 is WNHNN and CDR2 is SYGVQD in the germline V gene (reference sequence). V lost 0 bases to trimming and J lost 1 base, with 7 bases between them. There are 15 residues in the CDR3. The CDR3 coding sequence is TGCGCCAGCAGTGAGTCACAGGAGTCCTACAATGAGCAGTTCTTC. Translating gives CASSESQESYNEQFF.

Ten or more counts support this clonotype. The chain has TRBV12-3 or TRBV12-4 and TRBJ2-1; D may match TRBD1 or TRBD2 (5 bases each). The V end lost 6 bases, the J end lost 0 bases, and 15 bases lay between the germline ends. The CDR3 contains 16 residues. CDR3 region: CASSPGTGSSYNEQFF. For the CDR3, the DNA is TGTGCCAGCAGCCCCGGGACGGGTAGCTCCTACAATGAGCAGTTCTTC.

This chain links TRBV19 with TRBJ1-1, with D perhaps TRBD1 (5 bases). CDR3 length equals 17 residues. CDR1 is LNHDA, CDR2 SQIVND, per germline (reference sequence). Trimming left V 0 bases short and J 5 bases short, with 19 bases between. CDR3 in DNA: TGTGCCAGTAGTATAGATATAAAGGACACCTATGGGACTGAAGCTTTCTTT. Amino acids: CASSIDIKDTYGTEAFF.

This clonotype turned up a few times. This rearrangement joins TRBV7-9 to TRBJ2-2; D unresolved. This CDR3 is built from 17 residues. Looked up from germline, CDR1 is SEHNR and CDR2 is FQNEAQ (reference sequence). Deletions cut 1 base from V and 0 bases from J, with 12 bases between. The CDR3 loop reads CASSLGREITNTGELFF. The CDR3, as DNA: TGTGCCAGCAGCTTAGGACGAGAAATAACGAACACCGGGGAGCTGTTTTTT.